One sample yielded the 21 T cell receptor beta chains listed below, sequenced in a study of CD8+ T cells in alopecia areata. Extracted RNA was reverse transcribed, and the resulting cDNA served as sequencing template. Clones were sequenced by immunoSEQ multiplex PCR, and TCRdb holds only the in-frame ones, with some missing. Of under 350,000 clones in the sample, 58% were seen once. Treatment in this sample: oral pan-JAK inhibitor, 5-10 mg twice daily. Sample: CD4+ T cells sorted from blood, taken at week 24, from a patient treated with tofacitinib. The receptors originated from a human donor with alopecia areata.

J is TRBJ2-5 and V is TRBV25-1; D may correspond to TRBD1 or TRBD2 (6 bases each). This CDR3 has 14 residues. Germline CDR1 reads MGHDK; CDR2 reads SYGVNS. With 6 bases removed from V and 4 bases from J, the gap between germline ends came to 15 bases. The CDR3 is CASSHYGGRETQYF. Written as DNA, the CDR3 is TGTGCCAGCAGCCATTACGGGGGCCGAGAGACCCAGTACTTC.

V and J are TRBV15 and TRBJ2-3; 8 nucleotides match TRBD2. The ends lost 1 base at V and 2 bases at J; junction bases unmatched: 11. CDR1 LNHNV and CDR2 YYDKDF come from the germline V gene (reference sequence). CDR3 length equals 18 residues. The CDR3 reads CATSRGPSAGVITDTQYF. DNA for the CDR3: TGTGCCACCAGCAGAGGCCCCTCAGCGGGGGTAATCACAGATACGCAGTATTTT.

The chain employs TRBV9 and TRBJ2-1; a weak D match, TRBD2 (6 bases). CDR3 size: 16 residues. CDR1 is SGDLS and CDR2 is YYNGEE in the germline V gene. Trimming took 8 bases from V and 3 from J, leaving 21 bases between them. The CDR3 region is CASQEGLGPGYNEQFF. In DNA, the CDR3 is TGTGCCAGTCAGGAGGGGTTGGGGCCGGGCTACAATGAGCAGTTCTTC.

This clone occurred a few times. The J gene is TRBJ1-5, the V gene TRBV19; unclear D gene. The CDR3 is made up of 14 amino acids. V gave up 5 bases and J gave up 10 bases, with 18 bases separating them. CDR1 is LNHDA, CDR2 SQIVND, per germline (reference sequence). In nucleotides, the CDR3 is TGTGCCAGTAGTCCCCGAAGGAGCCAGTCCCCCCAGCATTTT. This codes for CASSPRRSQSPQHF. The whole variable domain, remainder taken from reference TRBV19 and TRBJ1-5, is DGGITQSPKYLFRKEGQNVTLSCEQNLNHDAMYWYRQDPGQGLRLIYYSQIVNDFQKGDIAEGYSVSREKKESFPLTVTSAQKNPTAFYLCASSPRRSQSPQHFGDGTRLSIL.

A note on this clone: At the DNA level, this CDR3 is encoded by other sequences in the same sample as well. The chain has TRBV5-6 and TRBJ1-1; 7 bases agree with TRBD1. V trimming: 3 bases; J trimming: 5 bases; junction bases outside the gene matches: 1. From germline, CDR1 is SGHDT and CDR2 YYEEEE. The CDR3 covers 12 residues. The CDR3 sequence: CASSSGGTEAFF. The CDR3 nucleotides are TGTGCCAGCAGCTCAGGGGGGACTGAAGCTTTCTTT. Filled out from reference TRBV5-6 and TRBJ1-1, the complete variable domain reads DAGVTQSPTHLIKTRGQQVTLRCSPKSGHDTVSWYQQALGQGPQFIFQYYEEEERQRGNFPDRFSGHQFPNYSSELNVNALLLGDSALYLCASSSGGTEAFFGQGTRLTVV.

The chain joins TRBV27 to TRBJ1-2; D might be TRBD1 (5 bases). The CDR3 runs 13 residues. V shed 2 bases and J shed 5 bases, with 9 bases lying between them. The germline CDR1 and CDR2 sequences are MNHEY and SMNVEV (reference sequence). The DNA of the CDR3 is TGTGCCAGCAGTTTACCAACAGGTTATGGCTACACCTTC. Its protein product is CASSLPTGYGYTF.

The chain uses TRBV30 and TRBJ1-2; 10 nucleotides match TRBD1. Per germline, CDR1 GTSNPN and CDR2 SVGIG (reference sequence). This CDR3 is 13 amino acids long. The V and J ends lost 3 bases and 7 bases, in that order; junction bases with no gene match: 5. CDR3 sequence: CAWSAGQGFGYTF. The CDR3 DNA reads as TGTGCCTGGAGCGCGGGACAGGGGTTTGGCTACACCTTC.

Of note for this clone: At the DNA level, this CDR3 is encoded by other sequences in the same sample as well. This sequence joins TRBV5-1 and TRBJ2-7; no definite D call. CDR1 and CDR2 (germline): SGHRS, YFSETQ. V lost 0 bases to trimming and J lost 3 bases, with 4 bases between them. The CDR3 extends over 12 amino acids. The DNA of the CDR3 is TGCGCCAGCAGCTTGGATAACTACGAGCAGTACTTC. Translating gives CASSLDNYEQYF.

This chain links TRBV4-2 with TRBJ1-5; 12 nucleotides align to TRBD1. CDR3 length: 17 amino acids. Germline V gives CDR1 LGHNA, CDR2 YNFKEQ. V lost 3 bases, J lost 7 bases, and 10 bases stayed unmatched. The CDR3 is CASSQGTGTGGGQPQHF. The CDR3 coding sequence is TGTGCCAGCAGCCAGGGAACCGGGACAGGGGGCGGCCAGCCCCAGCATTTT.

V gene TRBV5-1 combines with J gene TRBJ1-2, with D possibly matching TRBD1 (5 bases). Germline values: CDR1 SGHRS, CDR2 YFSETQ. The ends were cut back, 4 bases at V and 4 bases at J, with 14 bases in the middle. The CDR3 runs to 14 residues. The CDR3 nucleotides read TGCGCCAGCAGCGACGGGACCGCTGGCTATGGCTACACCTTC. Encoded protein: CASSDGTAGYGYTF.

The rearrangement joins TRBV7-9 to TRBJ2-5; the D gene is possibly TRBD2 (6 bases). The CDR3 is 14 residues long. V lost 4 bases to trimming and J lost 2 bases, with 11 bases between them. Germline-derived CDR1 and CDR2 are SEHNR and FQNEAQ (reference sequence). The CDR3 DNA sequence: TGTGCCAGCAGCTACTCAGGGACTCAAGAGACCCAGTACTTC. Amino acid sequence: CASSYSGTQETQYF.

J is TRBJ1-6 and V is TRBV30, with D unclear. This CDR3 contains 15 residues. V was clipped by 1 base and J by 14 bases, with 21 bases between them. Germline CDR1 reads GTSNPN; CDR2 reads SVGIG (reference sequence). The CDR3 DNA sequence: TGTGCCTGGAGTGAACCGGCAGGAATCTTAAGGGCCCTCCACTTT. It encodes CAWSEPAGILRALHF.

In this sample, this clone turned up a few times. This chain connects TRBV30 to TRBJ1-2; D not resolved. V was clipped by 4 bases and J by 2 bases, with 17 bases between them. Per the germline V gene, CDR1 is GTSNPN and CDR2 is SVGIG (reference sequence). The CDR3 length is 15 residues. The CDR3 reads CAWIPDPTLNYGYTF. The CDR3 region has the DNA TGTGCCTGGATCCCCGATCCTACCTTGAACTATGGCTACACCTTC.

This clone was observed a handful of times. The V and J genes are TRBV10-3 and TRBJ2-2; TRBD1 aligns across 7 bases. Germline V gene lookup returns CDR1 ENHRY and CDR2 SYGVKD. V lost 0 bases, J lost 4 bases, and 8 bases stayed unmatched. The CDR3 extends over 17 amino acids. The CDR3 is CAISESKGARATGELFF. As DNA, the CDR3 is TGTGCCATCAGTGAGTCGAAGGGGGCAAGGGCCACCGGGGAGCTGTTTTTT.

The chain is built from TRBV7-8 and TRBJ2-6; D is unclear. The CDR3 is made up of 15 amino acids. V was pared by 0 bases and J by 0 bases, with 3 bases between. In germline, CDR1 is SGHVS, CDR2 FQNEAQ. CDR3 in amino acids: CASSLATSGANVLTF. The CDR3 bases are TGTGCCAGCAGCTTAGCCACCTCTGGGGCCAACGTCCTGACTTTC.

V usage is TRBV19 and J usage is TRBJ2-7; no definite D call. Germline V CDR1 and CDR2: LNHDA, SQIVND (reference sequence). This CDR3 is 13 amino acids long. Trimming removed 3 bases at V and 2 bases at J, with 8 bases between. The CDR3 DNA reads TGTGCCAGTAGTATGGGCGTACCCTACGAGCAGTACTTC. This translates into CASSMGVPYEQYF.

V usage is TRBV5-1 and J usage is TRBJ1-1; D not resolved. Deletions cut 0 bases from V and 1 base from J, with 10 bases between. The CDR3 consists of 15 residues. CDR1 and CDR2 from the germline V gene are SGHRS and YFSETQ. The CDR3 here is CASSLAGQKNTEAFF. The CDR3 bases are TGCGCCAGCAGCTTGGCCGGGCAGAAGAACACTGAAGCTTTCTTT. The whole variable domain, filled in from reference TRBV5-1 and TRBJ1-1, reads KAGVTQTPRYLIKTRGQQVTLSCSPISGHRSVSWYQQTPGQGLQFLFEYFSETQRNKGNFPGRFSGRQFSNSRSEMNVSTLELGDSALYLCASSLAGQKNTEAFFGQGTRLTVV.

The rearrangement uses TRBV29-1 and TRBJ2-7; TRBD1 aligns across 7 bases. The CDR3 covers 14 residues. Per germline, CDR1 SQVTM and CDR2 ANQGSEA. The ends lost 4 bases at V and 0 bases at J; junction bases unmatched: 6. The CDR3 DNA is TGCAGCGTTGGTTGGGACAGTGGCTCCTACGAGCAGTACTTC. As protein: CSVGWDSGSYEQYF.

CDR3 loop: CASSPIRRSAYSYEQYF. CDR3 DNA sequence: TGTGCCAGCAGTCCCATTCGGCGCAGCGCTTACTCCTACGAGCAGTACTTC. V usage is TRBV27 and J usage is TRBJ2-7; D gene ambiguous. Trimming shortened V by 5 bases and J by 0 bases, and 20 bases separated the two germline ends. Germline lookup yields CDR1 MNHEY and CDR2 SMNVEV (reference sequence). The CDR3 totals 17 residues.

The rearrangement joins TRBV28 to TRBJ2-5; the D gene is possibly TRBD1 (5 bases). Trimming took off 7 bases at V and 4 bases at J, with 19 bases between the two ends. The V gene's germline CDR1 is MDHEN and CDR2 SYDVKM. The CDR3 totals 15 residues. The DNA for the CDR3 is TGTGCCAGCACCCAAAGTACAGGATCTCGAGAGACCCAGTACTTC. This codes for CASTQSTGSRETQYF.

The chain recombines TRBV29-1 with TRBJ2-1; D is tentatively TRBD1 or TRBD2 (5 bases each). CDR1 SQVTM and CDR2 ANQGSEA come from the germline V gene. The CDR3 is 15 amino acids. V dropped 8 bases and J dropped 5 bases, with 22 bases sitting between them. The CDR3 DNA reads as TGCAGCCTCACGAAGGGGACCAGGCCTGACAATGAGCAGTTCTTC. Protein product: CSLTKGTRPDNEQFF.